This T cell receptor (beta chain) was recovered during a study of shared clonotypes between healthy human individuals. Study background: The study drew on a couple of women and three men aged 18 to 49 as donors.

CDR1 and CDR2 (germline): MDHEN, SYDVKM. The CDR3 totals 17 residues. Trimming left V 3 bases short and J 5 bases short, with 17 bases between. Assay used: immunoSEQ multiplex PCR; TCRdb lists only in-frame clones, some missing. The repertoire consists of hundreds of thousands of clones, with roughly 80% occurring once and the leading ten covering less than 15%. This clonotype originated in a woman between 40 and 50 years old in good health. Some clones in this sample may be carry-over from other donors' samples. The gene calls are TRBV28 and TRBJ2-6; a possible D gene is TRBD1 (6 bases). The sequencing sample was made of PBMCs. As DNA, the CDR3 is TGTGCCAGCAGTTTGGGGTCGAGGGGACACTGGGCCAACGTCCTGACTTTC. Its translation: CASSLGSRGHWANVLTF.